This T cell receptor beta chain was captured in a study of shared clonotypes between healthy human individuals. V gave up 4 bases and J gave up 4 bases; unmatched junction bases: 8. Per the germline V gene, CDR1 is GTSNPN and CDR2 is SVGIG (reference sequence). This CDR3 contains 14 residues. TCRdb keeps only in-frame clones here, not all; method: immunoSEQ multiplex PCR. The sample holds around 2.1 million clones, approximately 94% seen once. Comment on this clone: The target antigen is unknown.

Study outcomes and limitations: Generation probabilities of non-shared clonotypes were lower (relative to those shared by all four donors). For naive CD4 cells, approximately 4.7% of clonotypes were shared across a few donors.

The TCR sequence derives from a man between 18 and 35 years old in good health. V gene TRBV30 combines with J gene TRBJ1-2; 8 nucleotides match TRBD1. Input material: naive CD4+ T cells sorted from blood. Subset indicated: CD45RA+ positively selected. CDR3 protein: CAWIRTGQGYGYTF. CDR3 nucleotide sequence: TGTGCCTGGATCCGGACAGGGCAAGGCTATGGCTACACCTTC.